This TCR beta chain came from a study of T cell responses to AZD1222 COVID-19 vaccine. General observations from the study: Breadth and depth of Spike-specific TCRs rose after two AZD1222 doses.

The CDR3 sequence is 11 residues long. V shed 6 bases and J shed 7 bases, with 7 bases lying between them. The germline gives CDR1 LNHDA, CDR2 SQIVND (reference sequence). In the case of this clone: The antigen remains unidentified.

Measured with immunoSEQ multiplex PCR; TCRdb has only the in-frame clones, and not every one. This table has 60,000 to 65,000 clones, around three quarters appearing once. The sequence derives from an adult in good health. The sequencing used peripheral blood, collected on day 0 of AZD1222 vaccination. V is TRBV19 and J is TRBJ1-3; D remains unclear. The CDR3 spells CASSLTNTIYF. The CDR3 nucleotides read TGTGCCAGTAGCCTGACGAACACCATATATTTT. The variable domain in full, completed from reference TRBV19 and TRBJ1-3, reads DGGITQSPKYLFRKEGQNVTLSCEQNLNHDAMYWYRQDPGQGLRLIYYSQIVNDFQKGDIAEGYSVSREKKESFPLTVTSAQKNPTAFYLCASSLTNTIYFGEGSWLTVV.